The rows below give T cell receptor beta chains drawn from one sample of a study of shared clonotypes between healthy human individuals. Sequencing used immunoSEQ multiplex PCR; TCRdb keeps in-frame clones, though not all of them. The sample lists around 2.1 million clones, about 92% occurring once. The sequencing input was naive CD8+ T cells from PBMCs. These receptors were collected from a young man in good health. Some clones in this sample may be carry-over from other donors' samples. CDR3s include the opening cysteine and the closing phenylalanine or tryptophan. D genes are given only for firm matches. For some rows the clone size is stated as once, few or many, or as a class when expanded; others skip it.

D: NA
J: TRBJ1-2
size: NA
V: TRBV27
CDR3: CASSLSSRDGYTF
DNA: TGTGCCAGCAGTTTATCGTCCAGGGATGGCTACACCTTC

D: NA
J: TRBJ1-5
size: NA
V: TRBV18
CDR3: CASSPDGRTNQPQHF
DNA: TGTGCCAGCTCACCAGATGGACGGACAAATCAGCCCCAGCATTTT

D: NA
J: TRBJ2-5
size: NA
V: TRBV27
CDR3: CASSLNRAAQETQYF
DNA: TGTGCCAGCAGTTTAAACAGGGCGGCCCAAGAGACCCAGTACTTC

D: TRBD2
J: TRBJ2-1
size: NA
V: TRBV6-5
CDR3: CASSYFSGLAREQFF
DNA: TGTGCCAGCAGTTACTTCTCGGGACTAGCGAGAGAGCAGTTCTTC

D: TRBD1
J: TRBJ2-7
size: NA
V: TRBV29-1
CDR3: CSVEMGQTKYEQYF
DNA: TGCAGCGTTGAAATGGGACAGACTAAATACGAGCAGTACTTC

D: TRBD2
J: TRBJ2-7
size: NA
V: TRBV28
CDR3: CASSLAGVVYEQYF
DNA: TGTGCCAGCAGTTTAGCGGGAGTGGTCTACGAGCAGTACTTC

D: NA
J: TRBJ1-2
size: NA
V: TRBV19
CDR3: CASSPGQVLPNYGYTF
DNA: TGTGCCAGTAGCCCCGGCCAGGTACTTCCTAACTATGGCTACACCTTC

D: NA
J: TRBJ1-2
size: NA
V: TRBV7-9
CDR3: CASSLEAIGQTFDGYTF
DNA: TGTGCCAGCAGCCTAGAGGCTATAGGACAGACTTTCGATGGCTACACCTTC

D: NA
J: TRBJ1-5
size: NA
V: TRBV27
CDR3: CASSFSAGNVGNQPQHF
DNA: TGTGCCAGCAGTTTTTCCGCAGGGAATGTGGGCAATCAGCCCCAGCATTTT

D: TRBD1
J: TRBJ2-7
size: NA
V: TRBV19
CDR3: CASSAPGQGPYEQYF
DNA: TGTGCCAGTAGTGCGCCGGGACAGGGTCCCTACGAGCAGTACTTC

D: NA
J: TRBJ1-5
size: NA
V: TRBV28
CDR3: CASSSQGRGQPQHF
DNA: TGTGCCAGCAGCTCACAGGGTAGGGGTCAGCCCCAGCATTTT

D: TRBD2
J: TRBJ2-3
size: NA
V: TRBV28
CDR3: CASSGGLAGGSTDTQYF
DNA: TGTGCCAGCAGTGGGGGACTAGCGGGAGGTTCCACAGATACGCAGTATTTT

D: NA
J: TRBJ2-1
size: NA
V: TRBV9
CDR3: CASSVGGQYYNEQFF
DNA: TGTGCCAGCAGCGTGGGGGGCCAATACTACAATGAGCAGTTCTTC

D: NA
J: TRBJ2-7
size: NA
V: TRBV10-2
CDR3: CASSDPLAVVYEQYF
DNA: TGCGCCAGCAGTGATCCACTAGCAGTGGTTTACGAGCAGTACTTC

D: TRBD2
J: TRBJ2-7
size: NA
V: TRBV25-1
CDR3: CASEGTSGESYEQYF
DNA: TGTGCCAGCGAAGGGACTAGCGGGGAATCCTACGAGCAGTACTTC

D: NA
J: TRBJ1-3
size: NA
V: TRBV5-6
CDR3: CASSGVEVHSGNTIYF
DNA: TGTGCCAGCAGCGGAGTGGAGGTCCACTCTGGAAACACCATATATTTT

D: NA
J: TRBJ2-1
size: NA
V: TRBV2
CDR3: CASTEWDYNEQFF
DNA: TGTGCCAGCACCGAATGGGACTACAATGAGCAGTTCTTC

D: NA
J: TRBJ2-7
size: NA
V: TRBV6-1
CDR3: CASSEAVLFPSYEQYF
DNA: TGTGCCAGCAGTGAAGCGGTCCTTTTCCCTTCCTACGAGCAGTACTTC

D: TRBD2
J: TRBJ2-1
size: NA
V: TRBV27
CDR3: CASTQAGLYNEQFF
DNA: TGTGCCAGCACCCAAGCGGGGTTATACAATGAGCAGTTCTTC

D: TRBD1
J: TRBJ1-1
size: NA
V: TRBV19
CDR3: CASSEHRGLDTEAFF
DNA: TGTGCCAGTAGTGAACACAGGGGGCTAGACACTGAAGCTTTCTTT

D: NA
J: TRBJ2-7
size: NA
V: TRBV6-5
CDR3: CASSYSRGTFTYEQYF
DNA: TGTGCCAGCAGTTACTCCCGGGGGACCTTTACCTACGAGCAGTACTTC

D: NA
J: TRBJ1-2
size: once
V: TRBV2
CDR3: CASRAATGLNYGYTF
DNA: TGTGCCAGCAGAGCCGCTACAGGGCTTAACTATGGCTACACCTTC

D: TRBD2
J: TRBJ2-1
size: NA
V: TRBV7-2
CDR3: CASSLALTSGTYNEQFF
DNA: TGTGCCAGCAGCTTAGCCCTGACTAGCGGGACTTACAATGAGCAGTTCTTC